This TCR beta chain emerged from a study of CD8+ T cells in alopecia areata. The wider study: Tofacitinib was taken orally by treated patients, and the dose was 5 to 10 mg twice daily. Study-wide results and caveats: On tofacitinib, scalp clonality and expanded CD8+ clones among top 100 fell significantly. Normal scalp had lower clonality than lesional scalp, with alopecia totalis/universalis lesions showing this most strongly. Possibly because of HLA-related factors, TCR sharing was less clear across patients than in mice.

Of note for this clone: Its specificity is unknown.

Treatment reported: oral pan-JAK inhibitor, 5-10 mg twice daily. RNA, once extracted, was reverse transcribed into cDNA for use as the sequencing template. Clones were sequenced by immunoSEQ multiplex PCR, and TCRdb holds only the in-frame ones, with some missing. The sample contains nearly 110,000 clones, roughly 84% of which appear only once. CDR1 and CDR2 (germline): SEHNR, FQNEAQ (reference sequence). The CDR3 length is 14 residues. V dropped 4 bases and J dropped 1; count of bases not matched to a gene: 4. Sequencing used CD8+ T cells sorted from blood, obtained at week 24, from a patient treated with tofacitinib. This receptor was identified in a human donor with alopecia areata. This chain joins TRBV7-9 and TRBJ2-7; 7 bases match TRBD1. CDR3 sequence (DNA): TGTGCCAGCAGCTCCCCGGGACAGTCCTACGAGCAGTACTTC. Protein: CASSSPGQSYEQYF. The complete variable domain, with remaining parts taken from reference TRBV7-9 and TRBJ2-7, reads DTGVSQNPRHKITKRGQNVTFRCDPISEHNRLYWYRQTLGQGPEFLTYFQNEAQLEKSRLLSDRFSAERPKGSFSTLEIQRTEQGDSAMYLCASSSPGQSYEQYFGPGTRLTVT.